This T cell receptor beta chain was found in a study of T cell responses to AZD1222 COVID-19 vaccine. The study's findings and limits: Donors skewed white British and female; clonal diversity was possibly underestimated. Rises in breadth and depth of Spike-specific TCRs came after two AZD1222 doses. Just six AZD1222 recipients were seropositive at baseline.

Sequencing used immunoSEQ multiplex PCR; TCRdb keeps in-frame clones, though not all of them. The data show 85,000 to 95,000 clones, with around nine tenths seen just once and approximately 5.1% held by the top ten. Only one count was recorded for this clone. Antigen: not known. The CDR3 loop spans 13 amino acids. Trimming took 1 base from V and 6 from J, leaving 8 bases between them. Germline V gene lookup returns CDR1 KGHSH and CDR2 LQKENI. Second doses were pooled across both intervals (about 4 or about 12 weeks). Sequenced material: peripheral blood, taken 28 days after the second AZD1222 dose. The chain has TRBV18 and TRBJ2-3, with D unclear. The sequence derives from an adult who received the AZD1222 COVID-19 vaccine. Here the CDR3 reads CASSPHSQDTQYF. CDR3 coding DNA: TGTGCCAGCTCACCACACTCTCAGGATACGCAGTATTTT.